This T cell receptor (beta chain) comes out of a study of shared clonotypes between healthy human individuals. CDR1 and CDR2 (germline): SNHLY, FYNNEI. V gave up 7 bases and J gave up 6 bases; unmatched junction bases: 8. The CDR3 has 14 amino acids. TCRdb's table, derived via immunoSEQ multiplex PCR, lists solely in-frame clones and lacks some. The sample has about 2.4 million clones, 80% to 95% seen once; the top ten hold roughly 0.39%. The TCR originated in a man aged 18 to 29 in good health. Some clones in this sample may be carry-over from other donors' samples. Specimen: naive CD4+ T cells from PBMCs. Subset meaning: CD45RA+ positively selected. V gene TRBV2 combines with J gene TRBJ2-1, with 8 positions matching TRBD2. CDR3 DNA: TGTGCCAGCACCAGCCGGACTAGCCGCAATGAGCAGTTCTTC. It encodes CASTSRTSRNEQFF.